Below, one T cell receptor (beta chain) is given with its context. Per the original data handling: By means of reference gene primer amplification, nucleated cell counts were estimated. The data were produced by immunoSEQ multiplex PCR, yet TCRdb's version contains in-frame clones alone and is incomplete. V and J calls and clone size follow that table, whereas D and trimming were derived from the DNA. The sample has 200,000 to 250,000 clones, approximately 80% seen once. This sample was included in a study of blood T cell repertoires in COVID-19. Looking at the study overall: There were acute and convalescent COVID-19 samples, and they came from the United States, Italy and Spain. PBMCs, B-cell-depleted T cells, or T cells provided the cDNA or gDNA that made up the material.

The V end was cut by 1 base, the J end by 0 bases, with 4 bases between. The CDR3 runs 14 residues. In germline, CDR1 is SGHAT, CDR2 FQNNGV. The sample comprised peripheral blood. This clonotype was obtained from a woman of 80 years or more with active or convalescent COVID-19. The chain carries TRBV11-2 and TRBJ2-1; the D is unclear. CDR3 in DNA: TGTGCCAGCAGCTTAGCCGGCTCCTACAATGAGCAGTTCTTC. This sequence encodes CASSLAGSYNEQFF.